This T cell receptor beta chain came from a study of PD-L1 blockade in urothelial cancer. Across the whole study: Blood samples had a median of around 140,000 T cells, 83,000 or so unique TCRs, and clonality roughly 0.088.

The CDR3 loop spans 16 amino acids. Trimming took 0 bases from V and 2 from J; bases not matched to a gene: 5. Germline loops: CDR1 MNHEY, CDR2 SVGAGI. Method: immunoSEQ multiplex PCR; TCRdb's copy keeps in-frame clones and lacks some. The sample lists 50,000 to 60,000 clones, 70% to 90% occurring once. Documented time point: peripheral blood 6 weeks after treatment start. The sequence derives from a man in his 60s with urothelial cancer. V gene TRBV6-5 combines with J gene TRBJ2-3; 7 bases are a match to TRBD2. The sample here was PBMCs, taken around atezolizumab (anti-PD-L1) treatment. The CDR3, as DNA: TGTGCCAGCAGTTACTCGGGAGCGGGAATCACAGATACGCAGTATTTT. Translation: CASSYSGAGITDTQYF.